This T cell receptor beta chain was captured in a study of shared clonotypes between healthy human individuals. Study summary: Used for every donor were three CD4 naive, three CD4 memory, two CD8 naive and one CD8 memory plate.

Deep was the level used in running the assay. Sequencing was performed with immunoSEQ multiplex PCR; in TCRdb, only in-frame clones are kept and a portion is missing. The profile covers roughly 1 million clones, with around 74% appearing a single time and 1.4% to 1.5% taken by the ten largest. This clone has more than one count but fewer than ten. Its target is unknown. Regarding the study as a whole: With few donors, the genetic and exposure-history diversity represented was limited. Larger richness was generally estimated for naive than memory subsets.

V dropped 0 bases and J dropped 1; count of bases not matched to a gene: 8. The CDR3 covers 18 residues. This chain joins TRBV23-1 and TRBJ1-5, with 8 bases matching TRBD1. TRBV23-1 is identified as an open reading frame with a role that is uncertain. Sequenced material: memory CD4+ T cells sorted from blood. As to subset: CD45RA-negative fraction. The receptor comes from a man between 18 and 29 years old in good health. CDR3 protein: CASSQSRDRFDSNQPQHF. The CDR3 DNA reads TGCGCCAGCAGTCAATCCCGGGACAGGTTCGACAGCAATCAGCCCCAGCATTTT.